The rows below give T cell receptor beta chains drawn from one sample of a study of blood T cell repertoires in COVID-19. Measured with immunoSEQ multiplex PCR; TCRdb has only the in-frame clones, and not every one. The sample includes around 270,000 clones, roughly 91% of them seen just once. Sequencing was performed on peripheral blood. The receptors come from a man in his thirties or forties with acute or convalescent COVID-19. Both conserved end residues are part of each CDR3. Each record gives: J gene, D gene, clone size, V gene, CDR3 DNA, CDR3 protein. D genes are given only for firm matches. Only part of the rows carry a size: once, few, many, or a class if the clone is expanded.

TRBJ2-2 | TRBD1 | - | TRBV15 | TGTGCCACCAGCAGGGACAGGGGGGCCGGGGAGCTGTTTTTT | CATSRDRGAGELFF
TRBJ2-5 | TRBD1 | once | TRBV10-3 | TGTGCCATCCGGGACAGTCGCGAAGAGACCCAGTACTTC | CAIRDSREETQYF
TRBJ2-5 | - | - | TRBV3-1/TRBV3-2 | TGTGCCAGCGCCGACCGACTCACCGGCGGAGAGACCCAGTACTTC | CASADRLTGGETQYF
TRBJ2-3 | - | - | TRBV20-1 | TGCAGTGCTATTGCGACAGATACGCAGTATTTT | CSAIATDTQYF
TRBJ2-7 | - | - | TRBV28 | TGTGCCAGCAGTTTATGGGCCCGGGGAGATACCTACGAGCAGTACTTC | CASSLWARGDTYEQYF
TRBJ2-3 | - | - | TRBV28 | TGTGCCACCGGGAGTACAGATACGCAGTATTTT | CATGSTDTQYF
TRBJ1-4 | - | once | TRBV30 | TGTGCCTGGCAAACAGGGCGGGTGAGAGAAAAACTGTTTTTT | CAWQTGRVREKLFF
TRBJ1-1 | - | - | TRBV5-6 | TGTGCCAGCAGCGGGGCCCGGAGGGGAAGGAACACTGAAGCTTTCTTT | CASSGARRGRNTEAFF
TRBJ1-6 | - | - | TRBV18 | TGTGCCAGCTCACCGGGACTTTGGAATTCACCCCTCCACTTT | CASSPGLWNSPLHF
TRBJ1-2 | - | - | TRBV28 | TGTGCCAGCAGAACGACTAGCCCCTATGGCTACACCTTC | CASRTTSPYGYTF
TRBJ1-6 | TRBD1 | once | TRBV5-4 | TGTGCCAGCGCCACGGGACAGGCAAATGGTTCACCCCTCCACTTT | CASATGQANGSPLHF
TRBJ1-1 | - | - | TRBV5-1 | TGCGCCAGCAGCTTCCAGGGGCCGGACACTGAAGCTTTCTTT | CASSFQGPDTEAFF
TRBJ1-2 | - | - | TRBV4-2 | TGTGCCAGCAGCCAAGGGTCTTCCTCGGCGGGGGGCTACACCTTC | CASSQGSSSAGGYTF
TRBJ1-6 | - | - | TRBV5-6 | TGTGCCAGCAGCTTGTTTCAGGGTAATTCACCCCTCCACTTT | CASSLFQGNSPLHF
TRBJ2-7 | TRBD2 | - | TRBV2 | TGTGCCAGCAAGACTAGCGGCTCCTACGAGCAGTACTTC | CASKTSGSYEQYF
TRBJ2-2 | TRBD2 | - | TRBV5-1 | TGCGCCAGCAGCTGGAATGCGGGGGAAGCCGGGGAGCTGTTTTTT | CASSWNAGEAGELFF
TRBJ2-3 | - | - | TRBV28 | TGTGCCGCGCCAAATACAATAGGGGGGGCACGAGATACGCAGTATTTT | CAAPNTIGGARDTQYF
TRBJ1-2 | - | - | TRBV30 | TGTGCCTGGACCCCGGGGGTGGTAATTGGCTACACCTTC | CAWTPGVVIGYTF